This T cell receptor beta chain was profiled in a study of vaccination effects on CD4 cells after COVID-19. Worth noting for this clone: Its antigen is currently unknown.

Expansion of antigen-specific CD4+ T cells with viral peptide pools was carried out by the ViraFEST assay before sequencing. CD4+ T cells were isolated after roughly nine days of culture. Of the BNT162b2 and mRNA-1273 vaccines, participants received two doses of one or the other. It was with about 10 IU/ml IL-2 and 10 ug/ml peptides that under 2.5 million PBMC per well were cultured. A half-medium replacement with IL-2 medium was carried out on days 3 and 7. Clones were sequenced by immunoSEQ multiplex PCR, and TCRdb holds only the in-frame ones, with some missing. The table shows 30,000 to 45,000 clones, with approximately 82% occurring only once. Unmatched junction bases numbered 10, after V lost 4 bases and J lost 0 bases. CDR3 length: 18 amino acids. Per germline, CDR1 SGDLS and CDR2 YYNGEE.

The input for sequencing was CD4+ T cells from PBMCs cultured with HCoV-NL63 spike peptides, taken after COVID-19 vaccination. The receptor was isolated from a human donor who received a COVID-19 vaccine. Some clones in this sample may be carry-over from other donors' samples. The genes are TRBV9 and TRBJ2-6, with 7 bases identical to TRBD1. The DNA for the CDR3 is TGTGCCAGCAGCACACGGACAGGCGTACTCTCTGGGGCCAACGTCCTGACTTTC. This encodes CASSTRTGVLSGANVLTF.